This is a list of T cell receptor beta chains from one sample in a study of T cell changes during pregnancy in multiple sclerosis. Assay used: immunoSEQ multiplex PCR; TCRdb lists only in-frame clones, some missing. The table lists 70,000 to 75,000 clones, about 92% of them singletons. This sample comprised peripheral blood, obtained in the second trimester of pregnancy. The receptors derive from a female donor in good health, enrolled as a control in a pregnancy study. The CDR3 runs from the conserved cysteine through the conserved F or W. The D gene is left open where the match is weak. Clone size is shown for a subset of rows, as once, few, many or a class of expanded clone.

d_gene: TRBD1
j_gene: TRBJ2-2
abundance: .
v_gene: TRBV18
CDR3aa: CASSGQANTGELFF
CDR3nt: TGTGCCAGCTCGGGACAGGCCAACACCGGGGAGCTGTTTTTT

d_gene: .
j_gene: TRBJ2-7
abundance: once
v_gene: TRBV5-5
CDR3aa: CASSLPKRGEQYF
CDR3nt: TGTGCCAGCAGCTTGCCGAAAAGGGGCGAGCAGTACTTC

d_gene: .
j_gene: TRBJ1-1
abundance: .
v_gene: TRBV6-6
CDR3aa: CASSLRGGGTEAFF
CDR3nt: TGTGCCAGCAGTTTAAGGGGAGGGGGGACTGAAGCTTTCTTT

d_gene: .
j_gene: TRBJ1-3
abundance: .
v_gene: TRBV29-1
CDR3aa: CSVQRGTGNTIYF
CDR3nt: TGCAGCGTGCAAAGGGGAACTGGAAACACCATATATTTT

d_gene: TRBD1
j_gene: TRBJ1-2
abundance: .
v_gene: TRBV19
CDR3aa: CASNYRDSNYGYTF
CDR3nt: TGTGCCAGTAACTATCGGGACAGTAACTATGGCTACACCTTC

d_gene: .
j_gene: TRBJ1-2
abundance: .
v_gene: TRBV19
CDR3aa: CARRIPGGLGYTF
CDR3nt: TGTGCCAGAAGGATACCGGGGGGGCTAGGCTACACCTTC

d_gene: TRBD1
j_gene: TRBJ2-7
abundance: few
v_gene: TRBV6-5
CDR3aa: CASRESGTGSYEQYF
CDR3nt: TGTGCCAGCAGAGAGTCCGGGACAGGGTCCTACGAGCAGTACTTC

d_gene: .
j_gene: TRBJ2-3
abundance: .
v_gene: TRBV4-1
CDR3aa: CASSQLGADTQYF
CDR3nt: TGCGCCAGCAGCCAACTCGGGGCAGATACGCAGTATTTT

d_gene: .
j_gene: TRBJ2-1
abundance: .
v_gene: TRBV7-3
CDR3aa: CASSFGTNYNEQFF
CDR3nt: TGTGCCAGCAGCTTTGGGACAAATTACAATGAGCAGTTCTTC

d_gene: .
j_gene: TRBJ2-1
abundance: .
v_gene: TRBV9
CDR3aa: CASSVTGKLYEQFF
CDR3nt: TGTGCCAGCAGCGTAACAGGGAAATTATATGAGCAGTTCTTC

d_gene: .
j_gene: TRBJ2-4
abundance: .
v_gene: TRBV7-3
CDR3aa: CASSLAPLASAKNIQYF
CDR3nt: TGTGCCAGCAGCTTAGCCCCCCTAGCATCAGCCAAAAACATTCAGTACTTC

d_gene: TRBD1
j_gene: TRBJ2-7
abundance: .
v_gene: TRBV27
CDR3aa: CASIPRTGVEQYF
CDR3nt: TGTGCCAGCATCCCGAGGACAGGGGTTGAGCAGTACTTC

d_gene: TRBD1
j_gene: TRBJ1-1
abundance: .
v_gene: TRBV14
CDR3aa: CASSLRGRGQMNTEAFF
CDR3nt: TGTGCCAGCAGCCTCCGCGGCAGGGGGCAAATGAACACTGAAGCTTTCTTT

d_gene: .
j_gene: TRBJ1-6
abundance: .
v_gene: TRBV6-5
CDR3aa: CASGRPNSPLHF
CDR3nt: TGTGCCAGCGGGAGGCCGAATTCACCCCTCCACTTT

d_gene: TRBD1
j_gene: TRBJ1-1
abundance: few
v_gene: TRBV9
CDR3aa: CASSVGGQGTEAFF
CDR3nt: TGTGCCAGCAGCGTAGGGGGACAGGGCACTGAAGCTTTCTTT

d_gene: .
j_gene: TRBJ2-3
abundance: .
v_gene: TRBV15
CDR3aa: CATSRSAGNTDTQYF
CDR3nt: TGTGCCACCAGCAGATCAGCCGGGAACACAGATACGCAGTATTTT

d_gene: TRBD2
j_gene: TRBJ2-3
abundance: .
v_gene: TRBV27
CDR3aa: CASSARGRADTQYF
CDR3nt: TGTGCCAGCAGCGCCCGGGGGAGGGCAGATACGCAGTATTTT

d_gene: .
j_gene: TRBJ1-2
abundance: .
v_gene: TRBV5-8
CDR3aa: CASSLRPGIDGYTF
CDR3nt: TGTGCCAGCAGCTTGCGACCAGGGATCGATGGCTACACCTTC

d_gene: TRBD1
j_gene: TRBJ1-1
abundance: few
v_gene: TRBV6-5
CDR3aa: CASSGGQGWTEAFF
CDR3nt: TGTGCCAGCAGTGGTGGACAGGGGTGGACTGAAGCTTTCTTT

d_gene: .
j_gene: TRBJ1-6
abundance: once
v_gene: TRBV6-4
CDR3aa: CASSGTVNSPLHF
CDR3nt: TGTGCCAGCAGTGGGACAGTTAATTCACCCCTCCACTTT

d_gene: .
j_gene: TRBJ1-6
abundance: .
v_gene: TRBV2
CDR3aa: CASMRNRANSYNSPLHF
CDR3nt: TGTGCCAGCATGAGGAACAGGGCGAACTCCTATAATTCACCCCTCCACTTT

d_gene: .
j_gene: TRBJ1-1
abundance: .
v_gene: TRBV5-4
CDR3aa: CASSLETTEAFF
CDR3nt: TGTGCCAGCAGCTTGGAGACAACTGAAGCTTTCTTT

d_gene: TRBD1
j_gene: TRBJ2-3
abundance: once
v_gene: TRBV5-6
CDR3aa: CASSTTGFADTQYF
CDR3nt: TGTGCCAGCAGTACGACAGGGTTCGCAGATACGCAGTATTTT

d_gene: TRBD1
j_gene: TRBJ1-2
abundance: .
v_gene: TRBV2
CDR3aa: CASRNRDRVLYGYTF
CDR3nt: TGTGCCAGCAGGAACCGGGACAGGGTCCTGTATGGCTACACCTTC

d_gene: .
j_gene: TRBJ1-3
abundance: .
v_gene: TRBV11-3
CDR3aa: CASSSTQEAGNTIYF
CDR3nt: TGTGCCAGCAGCTCGACTCAGGAGGCTGGAAACACCATATATTTT

d_gene: .
j_gene: TRBJ1-6
abundance: .
v_gene: TRBV14
CDR3aa: CASLNRERDNSPLHF
CDR3nt: TGTGCCAGCCTCAACCGGGAGAGGGATAATTCACCCCTCCACTTT

d_gene: .
j_gene: TRBJ1-2
abundance: .
v_gene: TRBV5-6
CDR3aa: CASSLRRTGNYGYTF
CDR3nt: TGTGCCAGCAGCTTGCGGCGCACAGGGAACTATGGCTACACCTTC

d_gene: .
j_gene: TRBJ2-5
abundance: .
v_gene: TRBV6-5
CDR3aa: CASRTGGFQETQYF
CDR3nt: TGTGCCAGCAGAACTGGAGGTTTCCAAGAGACCCAGTACTTC

d_gene: .
j_gene: TRBJ1-1
abundance: once
v_gene: TRBV7-2
CDR3aa: CASSKQGNTEAFF
CDR3nt: TGTGCCAGCAGCAAACAGGGGAACACTGAAGCTTTCTTT

d_gene: .
j_gene: TRBJ1-6
abundance: .
v_gene: TRBV25-1
CDR3aa: CASGASSGGNSPLHF
CDR3nt: TGTGCCAGCGGAGCCTCGAGTGGGGGGAATTCACCCCTCCACTTT

d_gene: TRBD1
j_gene: TRBJ2-2
abundance: .
v_gene: TRBV7-3
CDR3aa: CASSLQGAGQGATGELFF
CDR3nt: TGTGCCAGCAGCTTACAGGGCGCGGGACAGGGCGCCACCGGGGAGCTGTTTTTT